The 2 T cell receptor beta chains below were found in one sample sequenced in a study of cytomegalovirus exposure and HLA in healthy donors. The table came from immunoSEQ multiplex PCR; TCRdb's copy has only in-frame clones and leaves some out. The data contain some 79,000 clones, 85% to 95% of them singletons. The sample comprised PBMCs. These receptors came from a woman aged 18-35 years in good health and CMV-seropositive.

The chain carries TRBV7-9 and TRBJ2-5; D possibly corresponds to TRBD2 (6 bases). Germline V gene sequence: CDR1 SEHNR, CDR2 FQNEAQ (reference sequence). This CDR3 has 15 residues. Trimming pared 5 bases from V and 5 bases from J, leaving 18 bases between. The DNA of the CDR3 is TGTGCCAGCAGCACGGCTGGACGGGCGGGGGAGACCCAGTACTTC. Amino acids: CASSTAGRAGETQYF.

The rearrangement uses TRBV5-1 and TRBJ1-1; TRBD1 matches at 8 bases. This CDR3 is built from 17 residues. Germline-derived CDR1 and CDR2 are SGHRS and YFSETQ. J gave up 4 bases and V 1 base, and 12 bases lay outside the gene matches. As DNA, the CDR3 is TGCGCCAGCAGCTTGATAGTTACAGGGGGGAGAACCACTGAAGCTTTCTTT. This sequence encodes CASSLIVTGGRTTEAFF.